The 5 T cell receptor beta chains below were found in one sample sequenced in a study of naive and memory T cell subsets. An equimolar mix of two oligonucleotides served as the beta constant-region primer for TRBC1 and TRBC2. Nested alpha and beta constant-region primers with the SP2 primer drove four PCR rounds on ligated cDNA. TCRdb re-derived calls from the UMI-ligation and nested PCR reads in MiXCR, one entry per CDR3 protein. The data show 95,000 to 150,000 distinct CDR3 sequences, with 36% seen just once and 0.9% held by the top ten. The sample taken for sequencing was central memory CD4+ T cells from blood. These receptors came from a human donor in good health.

The sample holds a few counts of this clonotype. The rearrangement links TRBV6-6 to TRBJ1-5, with a possible D match to TRBD1 (5 bases). The V gene lost 2 bases and the J gene lost 6 bases, with 11 bases spanning the gap. The V gene's germline CDR1 is MNHNY and CDR2 SVGAGI (reference sequence). The length of the CDR3 is 14 residues. This CDR3 reads CASSYGGRGQPQHF. The DNA for the CDR3 is TGTGCCAGCAGTTACGGGGGAAGGGGTCAGCCCCAGCATTTT.

The chain joins TRBV6-5 to TRBJ2-2, with D possibly matching TRBD1 (6 bases). Trimming cost V 4 bases and J 0 bases, with 15 bases left between them. Germline CDR1 is MNHEY and CDR2 is SVGAGI. The CDR3 runs to 17 residues. The CDR3 here is CASSSRGWGTNTGELFF. The DNA for the CDR3 is TGTGCCAGCAGTTCTAGGGGGTGGGGGACGAACACCGGGGAGCTGTTTTTT.

The table lists this clonotype with a few counts. The chain links TRBV28 to TRBJ2-7; 7 bases are a match to TRBD1. Germline V gene sequence: CDR1 MDHEN, CDR2 SYDVKM. Germline trimming cut 4 bases from V and 6 bases from J; bases unmatched to any gene: 15. There are 16 residues in the CDR3. This CDR3 is CASSYPFGQRGLEQYF. The CDR3 DNA follows: TGTGCCAGCAGTTATCCGTTCGGACAGAGGGGGCTCGAGCAGTACTTC.

This chain links TRBV20-1 with TRBJ2-3, with D possibly called TRBD1 or TRBD2 (5 bases each). Germline-derived CDR1 and CDR2 are DFQATT and SNEGSKA (reference sequence). V lost 6 bases and J 5 bases, leaving 12 bases between the germline ends. The CDR3 contains 12 residues. CDR3 DNA sequence: TGCAGTGCCCCGGGGCCTTTAGATACGCAGTATTTT. Its protein is CSAPGPLDTQYF.

The chain has TRBV11-2 and TRBJ2-1; 8 nucleotides align to TRBD2. Germline CDR1 reads SGHAT; CDR2 reads FQNNGV. With V trimmed by 3 bases and J by 4 bases, 8 bases remained unmatched. CDR3 length equals 16 residues. CDR3 loop: CASSFTSGTTYNEQFF. DNA for the CDR3: TGTGCCAGCAGCTTTACTAGCGGTACTACTTACAATGAGCAGTTCTTC. Complete variable domain (other parts from reference TRBV11-2 and TRBJ2-1): EAGVAQSPRYKIIEKRQSVAFWCNPISGHATLYWYQQILGQGPKLLIQFQNNGVVDDSQLPKDRFSAERLKGVDSTLKIQPAKLEDSAVYLCASSFTSGTTYNEQFFGPGTRLTVL.